These 24 T cell receptor beta chains originate from one sample sequenced in a study. MiXCR, applied by TCRdb to the 5' RACE reads, yields one record per CDR3 protein. The sample records approximately 40,000 distinct CDR3 sequences, 25% to 35% being singletons. Sequencing was carried out using tumor-infiltrating memory CD4+ T cells sorted from the breast tumor. The subset: memory CD4+ T cells, CD4+CD45RO+CD25-. The receptors were gathered from a female donor with breast cancer.

The chain uses TRBV12-3 or TRBV12-4 and TRBJ2-7; 12 bases are shared with TRBD2. V shed 6 bases and J 5 bases; nucleotides not matched to a gene: 5. This CDR3 region has 14 residues. CDR3 region: CASSWTSGNDEQYF. The DNA for the CDR3 is TGTGCCAGCAGCTGGACTAGCGGGAACGACGAGCAGTACTTC.

The rearrangement links TRBV7-3 to TRBJ2-5, with D possibly called TRBD1 or TRBD2 (5 bases each). Germline V gives CDR1 SGHTA, CDR2 FQGTGA. Trimming stripped 3 bases from V and 7 bases from J, with 12 bases between. The CDR3 runs to 13 residues. The CDR3 protein is CASSFGALGTQYF. The CDR3 DNA reads as TGTGCCAGCAGCTTCGGGGCTTTGGGGACCCAGTACTTC. Variable domain in full (rest from reference TRBV7-3 and TRBJ2-5): GAGVSQTPSNKVTEKGKYVELRCDPISGHTALYWYRQSLGQGPEFLIYFQGTGAADDSGLPNDRFFAVRPEGSVSTLKIQRTERGDSAVYLCASSFGALGTQYFGPGTRLLVL.

In its sample, this clonotype ranks as medium-sized (0.01 to 0.1%). This sequence joins TRBV20-1 and TRBJ1-2, with D possibly being TRBD1 (6 bases). The CDR3 has 14 residues. V lost 5 bases, J lost 4 bases, and 17 bases lay in between. The germline CDR1 and CDR2 sequences are DFQATT and SNEGSKA (reference sequence). This CDR3 reads CSAELTGIGYGYTF. CDR3 DNA: TGCAGTGCTGAATTGACAGGAATAGGCTATGGCTACACCTTC.

In this sample, this clonotype turned up many times. V and J are TRBV4-1 and TRBJ1-2, with 7 positions matching TRBD1. This CDR3 region has 14 residues. Losses at the gene ends were 0 bases for V and 5 bases for J; bases not matched to a gene: 3. The germline V gene has CDR1 MGHRA and CDR2 YSYEKL. CDR3 DNA: TGCGCCAGCAGCCAAGAGGGACAGCGGTATGGCTACACCTTC. Translated: CASSQEGQRYGYTF.

The table lists this clonotype with a few counts. This chain connects TRBV2 to TRBJ2-5; 12 nucleotides align to TRBD2. V shed 4 bases, J shed 2 bases, and the junction held 5 bases outside the gene matches. The CDR3 is 16 residues long. Looked up from germline, CDR1 is SNHLY and CDR2 is FYNNEI. For the CDR3, the DNA is TGTGCCAGCAGTGGACCGGGGACTAGCGGGCAAGAGACCCAGTACTTC. It translates to CASSGPGTSGQETQYF.

The chain links TRBV4-2 to TRBJ2-3; TRBD2 might be the D (6 bases). Germline loops: CDR1 LGHNA, CDR2 YNFKEQ. V was shortened by 0 bases and J by 0 bases, with 10 bases between the two germline ends. The CDR3 spans 16 residues. The CDR3 loop reads CASSQDLGTSTDTQYF. CDR3 coding DNA: TGTGCCAGCAGCCAAGATCTGGGGACTAGCACAGATACGCAGTATTTT.

Notes on this clonotype: One end of the junction does not line up with germline, which may come from a read error. V gene TRBV4-2 combines with J gene TRBJ2-2; 10 bases line up with TRBD2. The CDR3 runs 16 residues. Germline CDR1 is LGHNA and CDR2 is YNFKEQ. CDR3 bases: TGTGCCAGCAGCCAAGAAGCGGGAGGGAACACCGGGGGGCTGTTTTTT. This encodes CASSQEAGGNTGGLFF.

This chain connects TRBV7-3 to TRBJ2-7; D may be TRBD1 or TRBD2 (5 bases each). Trimming took off 1 base at V and 2 bases at J, with 12 bases between the two ends. Germline values: CDR1 SGHTA, CDR2 FQGTGA. The CDR3 length is 15 residues. DNA of the CDR3: TGTGCCAGCAGCTTAATCCGGGACCCAACCTACGAGCAGTACTTC. Residues: CASSLIRDPTYEQYF.

The chain combines TRBV5-1 with TRBJ2-1; D not certain. The V and J ends lost 1 base and 0 bases respectively, with 8 bases between them. CDR3 length equals 15 residues. Germline V gene sequence: CDR1 SGHRS, CDR2 YFSETQ. The CDR3 DNA reads as TGCGCCAGCAGCTTGTTCGGGTACTCCTACAATGAGCAGTTCTTC. Its translation is CASSLFGYSYNEQFF.

This clonotype has at least ten counts. The J gene is TRBJ2-7, the V gene TRBV5-1; D gene unclear. This CDR3 spans 12 amino acids. Trimming removed 5 bases at V and 0 bases at J, with 6 bases between. The germline V gene encodes CDR1 SGHRS and CDR2 YFSETQ. CDR3 region: CASRRDSYEQYF. The CDR3 region has the DNA TGCGCCAGCAGAAGGGACTCCTACGAGCAGTACTTC. Filled out from reference TRBV5-1 and TRBJ2-7, the complete variable domain reads KAGVTQTPRYLIKTRGQQVTLSCSPISGHRSVSWYQQTPGQGLQFLFEYFSETQRNKGNFPGRFSGRQFSNSRSEMNVSTLELGDSALYLCASRRDSYEQYFGPGTRLTVT.

This clonotype was counted a few times. The chain has TRBV5-1 and TRBJ2-3; 10 nucleotides match TRBD1. The J segment lost 2 bases and the V segment lost 4 bases, leaving 10 bases of the junction unmatched. The CDR3 consists of 17 residues. The germline V gene encodes CDR1 SGHRS and CDR2 YFSETQ. This chain's CDR3 is CASSTFEGQGNTDTQYF. The CDR3 DNA reads TGCGCCAGCAGCACCTTCGAGGGACAGGGGAACACAGATACGCAGTATTTT.

This clonotype occurred a few times. J is TRBJ1-5 and V is TRBV18; D remains unclear. This CDR3 has 15 amino acids. V lost 3 bases and J 1 base, leaving 10 bases between the germline ends. Germline V gene lookup returns CDR1 KGHSH and CDR2 LQKENI. CDR3 coding DNA: TGTGCCAGCTCACCGGCAGAAGCAAGCAATCAGCCCCAGCATTTT. Residues: CASSPAEASNQPQHF.

The rearrangement joins TRBV29-1 to TRBJ2-3; TRBD2 matches at 9 bases. Germline CDR1 and CDR2: SQVTM and ANQGSEA. The CDR3 is 14 amino acids. V trimming: 6 bases; J trimming: 5 bases; junction bases outside the gene matches: 9. CDR3 amino acids: CSVKPGLAKDTQYF. The CDR3 nucleotides read TGCAGCGTAAAACCGGGACTAGCAAAAGATACGCAGTATTTT.

This clonotype was picked up a small number of times. The chain has TRBV9 and TRBJ2-2; the match to TRBD2 covers 7 bases. The germline V gene encodes CDR1 SGDLS and CDR2 YYNGEE. The trim removed 4 bases at V and 2 bases at J, leaving 8 bases unmatched. This CDR3 comprises 16 residues. CDR3: CASSPRLADNTGELFF. The CDR3, as DNA: TGTGCCAGCAGCCCCCGTCTAGCGGATAACACCGGGGAGCTGTTTTTT.

The V call is TRBV20-1, the J call TRBJ2-5, with TRBD1 as a possible D gene (5 bases). CDR3 length: 13 amino acids. Trimming took 2 bases from V and 1 from J, leaving 8 bases between them. Germline CDR1 is DFQATT and CDR2 is SNEGSKA (reference sequence). CDR3: CSARTDSQETQYF. For the CDR3, the DNA is TGCAGTGCTAGAACAGACAGCCAAGAGACCCAGTACTTC.

This clonotype was seen repeatedly, ten times or more. The chain couples TRBV4-3 to TRBJ2-1, with D possibly being TRBD2 (6 bases). Trimming cost V 4 bases and J 1 base, with 14 bases left between them. The CDR3 runs 16 residues. The germline V gene encodes CDR1 LGHNA and CDR2 YSLEER. The CDR3 bases are TGCGCCAGCAGCCTTTCACCGGGGACTTCCTACAATGAGCAGTTCTTC. It translates to CASSLSPGTSYNEQFF.

This rearrangement joins TRBV29-1 to TRBJ1-1; D remains unclear. Trimming removed 2 bases from V and 4 bases from J, with 11 bases in between. CDR3 length: 13 residues. Germline V CDR1 and CDR2: SQVTM, ANQGSEA. Here the CDR3 DNA reads TGCAGCGTTGAAAGTTGGGGAGGCACTGAAGCTTTCTTT. It specifies CSVESWGGTEAFF.

The rearrangement uses TRBV12-3 or TRBV12-4 and TRBJ1-1, with D perhaps TRBD1 (5 bases). V lost 5 bases to trimming and J lost 4 bases, with 11 bases between them. The CDR3 sequence is 13 residues long. The DNA for the CDR3 is TGTGCCAGCAGTATACAGGTCGGCACTGAAGCTTTCTTT. Encoded protein: CASSIQVGTEAFF.

V and J are TRBV2 and TRBJ2-6, with D possibly called TRBD1 or TRBD2 (7 bases each). With 5 bases removed from V and 8 bases from J, the gap between germline ends came to 16 bases. CDR3 length: 15 amino acids. From germline, CDR1 is SNHLY and CDR2 FYNNEI. CDR3 protein: CASSPRGGASNVLTF. CDR3 DNA: TGTGCCAGCAGTCCCAGGGGGGGAGCCTCCAACGTCCTGACTTTC.

This clonotype was recorded at least ten times. CDR3 amino acids: CASSLVDPSYEQYF. The CDR3 region has the DNA TGTGCCAGCAGCCTAGTTGACCCCTCCTACGAGCAGTACTTC. V is TRBV4-2 and J is TRBJ2-7; unclear D gene. V lost 4 bases, J lost 0 bases, and 10 bases lay in between. The CDR3 loop spans 14 amino acids. From germline, CDR1 is LGHNA and CDR2 YNFKEQ.

The chain links TRBV6-5 to TRBJ2-3, with 10 bases aligning to TRBD2. This CDR3 comprises 15 residues. Per the germline V gene, CDR1 is MNHEY and CDR2 is SVGAGI. V was pared by 5 bases and J by 4 bases, with 6 bases of the junction left unmatched. The CDR3 sequence is CASSESGRAPDTQYF. For the CDR3, the DNA is TGTGCCAGCAGTGAAAGCGGGAGGGCCCCAGATACGCAGTATTTT.

This chain links TRBV4-2 with TRBJ1-1, with D maybe TRBD1 (6 bases). Germline CDR1 LGHNA, CDR2 YNFKEQ. V lost 5 bases and J 9 bases, leaving 10 bases between the germline ends. CDR3 length equals 11 residues. CDR3 nucleotide sequence: TGTGCCAGCAGCTACCAGGGGCAAGCTTTCTTT. Protein product: CASSYQGQAFF.

In this sample, this clonotype turned up a few times. V gene TRBV27 combines with J gene TRBJ2-5; D is unresolved. The V end was cut by 2 bases, the J end by 5 bases, with 12 bases between. CDR1 and CDR2 (germline): MNHEY, SMNVEV (reference sequence). CDR3 length: 14 amino acids. This CDR3 is CASSLIGSGETQYF. CDR3 sequence (DNA): TGTGCCAGCAGTTTAATCGGGTCCGGGGAGACCCAGTACTTC.

This clonotype was detected many times. The gene calls are TRBV7-8 and TRBJ2-3; 7 positions match TRBD1. The germline gives CDR1 SGHVS, CDR2 FQNEAQ. The trim removed 1 base at V and 2 bases at J, leaving 3 bases unmatched. The CDR3 is 15 residues long. For the CDR3, the DNA is TGTGCCAGCAGCTTAGGGGACAGACACACAGATACGCAGTATTTT. It yields the protein CASSLGDRHTDTQYF.